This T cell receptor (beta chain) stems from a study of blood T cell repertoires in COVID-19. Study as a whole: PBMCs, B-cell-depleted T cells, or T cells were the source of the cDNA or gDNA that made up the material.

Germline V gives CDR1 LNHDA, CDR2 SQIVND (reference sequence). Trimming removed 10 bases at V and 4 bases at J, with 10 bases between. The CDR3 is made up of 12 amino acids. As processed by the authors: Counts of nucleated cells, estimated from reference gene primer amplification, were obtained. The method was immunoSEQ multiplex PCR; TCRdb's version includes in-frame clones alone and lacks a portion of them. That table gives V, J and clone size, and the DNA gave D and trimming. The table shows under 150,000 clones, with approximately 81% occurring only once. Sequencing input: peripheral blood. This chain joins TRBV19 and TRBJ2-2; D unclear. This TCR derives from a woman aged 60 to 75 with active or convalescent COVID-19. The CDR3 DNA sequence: TGTGCCACCTCATTGGCCACCGGGGAGCTGTTTTTT. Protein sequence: CATSLATGELFF.